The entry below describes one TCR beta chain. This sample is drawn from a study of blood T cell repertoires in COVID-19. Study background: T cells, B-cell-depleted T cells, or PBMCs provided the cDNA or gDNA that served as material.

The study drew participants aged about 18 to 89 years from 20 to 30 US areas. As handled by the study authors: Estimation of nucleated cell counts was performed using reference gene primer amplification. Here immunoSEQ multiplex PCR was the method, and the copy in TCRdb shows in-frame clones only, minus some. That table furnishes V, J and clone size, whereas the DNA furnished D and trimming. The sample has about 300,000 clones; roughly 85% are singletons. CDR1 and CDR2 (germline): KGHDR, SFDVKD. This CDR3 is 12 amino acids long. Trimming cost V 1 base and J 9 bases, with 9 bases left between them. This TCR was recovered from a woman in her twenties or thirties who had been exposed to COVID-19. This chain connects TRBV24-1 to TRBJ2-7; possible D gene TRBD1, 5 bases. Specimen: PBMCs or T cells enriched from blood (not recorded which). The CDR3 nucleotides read TGTGCCACCAGTGATTTCCAGGGTCTGCAGTACTTC. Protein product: CATSDFQGLQYF.